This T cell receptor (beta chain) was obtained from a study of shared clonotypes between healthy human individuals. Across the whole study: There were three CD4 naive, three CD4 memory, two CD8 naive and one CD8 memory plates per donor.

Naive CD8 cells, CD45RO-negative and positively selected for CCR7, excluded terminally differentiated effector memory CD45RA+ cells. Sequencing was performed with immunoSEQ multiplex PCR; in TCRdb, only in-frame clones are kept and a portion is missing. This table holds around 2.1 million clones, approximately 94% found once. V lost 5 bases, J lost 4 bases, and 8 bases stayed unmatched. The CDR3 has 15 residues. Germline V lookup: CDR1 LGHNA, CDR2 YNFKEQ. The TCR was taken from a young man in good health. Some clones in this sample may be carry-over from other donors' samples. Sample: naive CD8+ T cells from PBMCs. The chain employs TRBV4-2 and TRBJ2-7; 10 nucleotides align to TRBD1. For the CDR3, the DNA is TGTGCCAGCAGCGGCCGACAGGGGGCGCGGTACGAGCAGTACTTC. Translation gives CASSGRQGARYEQYF.